Listed below are T cell receptor beta chains from one sample, sequenced in a study of blood T cell repertoires in COVID-19. The assay was immunoSEQ multiplex PCR, and TCRdb's table has in-frame clones only and misses some. The sample includes about 210,000 clones, around nine tenths seen only once; the top ten take roughly 6.2%. The sequenced material came from peripheral blood. The receptors come from a man between 60 and 75 years old who had recovered from COVID-19. Each CDR3 is given with its conserved first and last residue. D genes are given only for firm matches. The size field is filled for only some rows; it gives once, few, many or a size class.

v_gene	abundance	j_gene	d_gene	CDR3aa	CDR3nt
TRBV6-4	.	TRBJ2-3	.	CASSDESGDTQYF	TGTGCCAGCAGTGACGAGTCCGGAGATACGCAGTATTTT
TRBV6-4	.	TRBJ2-1	.	CASSVIASIGNEQFF	TGTGCCAGCAGCGTTATAGCGAGTATAGGCAATGAGCAGTTCTTC
TRBV12-5	.	TRBJ2-3	TRBD1	CASRRQGIDTQYF	TGTGCTAGTCGTCGACAGGGGATAGATACGCAGTATTTT
TRBV5-1	.	TRBJ1-5	TRBD1	CASSLTGVNNQPQHF	TGCGCCAGCAGCCTGACAGGGGTTAACAATCAGCCCCAGCATTTT
TRBV5-6	.	TRBJ2-3	TRBD1	CASSSPAGGPDTQYF	TGTGCCAGCAGCTCCCCGGCAGGGGGCCCCGATACGCAGTATTTT
TRBV6-6	.	TRBJ1-2	.	CASTATGGSSYGYTF	TGTGCCAGCACCGCGACGGGGGGGTCGAGCTATGGCTACACCTTC
TRBV29-1	once	TRBJ2-6	.	CSVKTGANVLTF	TGCAGCGTTAAGACAGGGGCCAACGTCCTGACTTTC
TRBV5-5	.	TRBJ2-2	.	CASSFGLLSGELFF	TGTGCCAGCAGTTTCGGACTTCTATCAGGGGAGCTGTTTTTT
TRBV11-3	few	TRBJ2-2	.	CASSLVSGRLNTGELFF	TGTGCCAGCAGCTTAGTATCCGGGAGACTTAACACCGGGGAGCTGTTTTTT
TRBV20-1	.	TRBJ1-6	.	CSASSGVYNSPLHF	TGCAGTGCTAGTAGCGGGGTCTATAATTCACCCCTCCACTTT
TRBV6-1	once	TRBJ2-7	TRBD2	CASSGTLPGLAYEQYF	TGTGCCAGCAGTGGGACCCTGCCGGGACTAGCTTACGAGCAGTACTTC
TRBV7-8	.	TRBJ2-7	TRBD1	CASSLATGNYEQYF	TGTGCCAGCAGCTTAGCGACAGGGAACTACGAGCAGTACTTC
TRBV6-4	.	TRBJ2-7	.	CASSSRQPGLVYEQYF	TGTGCCAGCAGCTCTAGACAGCCCGGGCTGGTCTACGAGCAGTACTTC
TRBV7-3	.	TRBJ2-5	TRBD2	CASSYSGTLAETQYF	TGTGCCAGCAGCTACAGCGGGACCCTAGCCGAGACCCAGTACTTC
TRBV6-4	.	TRBJ1-1	TRBD1	CASSVGTGTEAFF	TGTGCCAGCAGTGTTGGGACAGGAACTGAAGCTTTCTTT
TRBV7-9	.	TRBJ2-7	.	CASSLGGDSYEQYF	TGTGCCAGCAGCTTAGGGGGAGACTCCTACGAGCAGTACTTC
TRBV5-1	.	TRBJ2-1	TRBD2	CASSLVTSGMDEQFF	TGCGCCAGCAGCTTGGTAACTAGCGGGATGGATGAGCAGTTCTTC
TRBV6-6	once	TRBJ2-3	TRBD2	CASSYGSGDSTDTQYF	TGTGCCAGCAGTTACGGTAGCGGGGATAGCACAGATACGCAGTATTTT
TRBV16	once	TRBJ1-2	.	CASSLLGEGYGYTF	TGTGCCAGCAGCCTGCTCGGGGAAGGCTATGGCTACACCTTC
TRBV5-1	.	TRBJ1-3	.	CASSSEGRHTIYF	TGCGCCAGCAGCTCAGAGGGTCGGCACACCATATATTTT
TRBV3-1/TRBV3-2	.	TRBJ2-7	.	CASSQFGAYEQYF	TGTGCCAGCAGCCAATTCGGGGCCTACGAGCAGTACTTC
TRBV5-1	.	TRBJ1-1	.	CASSLDRGTEAFF	TGCGCCAGCAGCTTGGACCGGGGTACTGAAGCTTTCTTT
TRBV6-2/TRBV6-3	.	TRBJ1-5	.	CACTPLSNQPQHF	TGTGCCTGCACCCCCCTTAGCAATCAGCCCCAGCATTTT
TRBV9	few	TRBJ1-1	TRBD1	CASSAGTGGDTEAFF	TGTGCCAGCAGCGCAGGGACAGGGGGTGACACTGAAGCTTTCTTT
TRBV4-2	.	TRBJ1-4	TRBD1	CASSPKWDSDEKLFF	TGTGCCAGCAGCCCCAAATGGGACAGTGACGAAAAACTGTTTTTT
TRBV5-4	.	TRBJ2-1	.	CASSLPEKIVNEQFF	TGTGCCAGCAGCTTGCCGGAGAAAATAGTCAATGAGCAGTTCTTC
TRBV3-1/TRBV3-2	.	TRBJ2-5	TRBD2	CASGDTGTSLETQYF	TGTGCCAGCGGCGACACCGGGACTAGTTTGGAGACCCAGTACTTC
TRBV11-1	.	TRBJ2-2	TRBD1	CASSSQGARTGELFF	TGTGCCAGCAGTTCACAGGGGGCGCGCACCGGGGAGCTGTTTTTT
TRBV9	.	TRBJ2-2	TRBD2	CASSPLSGSFFTGELFF	TGTGCCAGCAGCCCACTAAGCGGGAGTTTCTTTACCGGGGAGCTGTTTTTT
TRBV6-5	.	TRBJ2-7	TRBD1	CASSYTRLGGDEQYF	TGTGCCAGCAGTTACACCCGATTAGGGGGCGACGAGCAGTACTTC
TRBV5-3	once	TRBJ1-1	.	CARSLVQNTEAFF	TGTGCCAGAAGCTTGGTCCAGAACACTGAAGCTTTCTTT
TRBV7-3	.	TRBJ1-1	.	CASSQGGASGTEAFF	TGTGCCAGCAGCCAAGGGGGGGCTTCAGGTACTGAAGCTTTCTTT
TRBV10-3	.	TRBJ1-5	TRBD1	CAISAGGDRSRSQPQHF	TGTGCCATCAGTGCAGGTGGGGACAGGTCTCGATCTCAGCCCCAGCATTTT
TRBV5-1	.	TRBJ2-2	TRBD1	CASSLEGQGTVGELFF	TGCGCCAGCAGCTTGGAAGGACAGGGAACGGTCGGGGAGCTGTTTTTT
TRBV19	.	TRBJ2-5	TRBD1	CASSLPGQGWQETQYF	TGTGCCAGTAGTCTACCGGGACAGGGGTGGCAAGAGACCCAGTACTTC
TRBV30	.	TRBJ2-7	TRBD1	CAGSRQGTYEQYF	TGTGCCGGCTCCCGACAGGGGACTTACGAGCAGTACTTC
TRBV6-6	few	TRBJ1-5	.	CASSYLGDQPQHF	TGTGCCAGCAGTTATCTCGGTGATCAGCCCCAGCATTTT
TRBV30	.	TRBJ1-5	.	CAWSRGVLQPQHF	TGTGCCTGGAGTCGGGGGGTTCTTCAGCCCCAGCATTTT
TRBV19	.	TRBJ1-1	TRBD1	CASSADRGRRGTEAFF	TGTGCCAGTAGTGCAGACAGGGGTCGTCGGGGCACTGAAGCTTTCTTT
TRBV5-1	.	TRBJ2-2	TRBD2	CASSSLWGGGQAGELFF	TGCGCCAGCAGCTCCCTATGGGGGGGAGGCCAAGCCGGGGAGCTGTTTTTT
TRBV2	many	TRBJ1-5	TRBD1	CASREGYQGAYQPQHF	TGTGCCAGCAGGGAAGGCTATCAGGGGGCTTATCAGCCCCAGCATTTT
TRBV6-5	.	TRBJ1-4	.	CASTQGPLGEKLFF	TGTGCCAGCACTCAGGGTCCCCTAGGGGAAAAACTGTTTTTT
TRBV6-2/TRBV6-3	.	TRBJ2-1	.	CASSYGLANINEQFF	TGTGCCAGCAGTTACGGATTAGCGAATATTAATGAGCAGTTCTTC
TRBV6-4	.	TRBJ2-3	.	CASRKWAGVADTQYF	TGTGCCAGTCGGAAGTGGGCAGGGGTAGCAGATACGCAGTATTTT
TRBV20-1	.	TRBJ1-5	.	CSASPRRMDQPQHF	TGCAGTGCTAGTCCCCGTAGAATGGATCAGCCCCAGCATTTT
TRBV23-1	.	TRBJ1-1	TRBD1	CASSHRTGGNTEAFF	TGCGCCAGCAGTCATAGGACAGGGGGGAACACTGAAGCTTTCTTT
TRBV29-1	.	TRBJ1-1	TRBD1	CSAGTGFRTEAFF	TGCAGCGCCGGGACAGGGTTCAGGACTGAAGCTTTCTTT
TRBV9	few	TRBJ2-1	.	CASSVGAVNEQFF	TGTGCCAGCAGCGTGGGAGCAGTAAATGAGCAGTTCTTC
TRBV5-5	.	TRBJ1-5	TRBD1	CASSPLMSGGKGQPQHF	TGTGCCAGCAGCCCTCTCATGTCAGGGGGCAAGGGTCAGCCCCAGCATTTT